Each of the 28 T cell receptor beta chains below was sequenced from the same sample in a study of patients and donors after allogeneic stem cell transplantation. TCRdb re-called the RT-PCR reads with MiXCR, one entry per CDR3 protein. The sample holds a few hundred thousand distinct CDR3 sequences, over 30% seen once. Sequenced: blood, either unsorted or a sorted T cell fraction (not recorded which). The receptors were sampled from a human donor who was either an allogeneic HSCT recipient or a stem cell or donor lymphocyte infusion donor (not recorded which). It is not recorded whose cells these are; they may come from a transplant donor.

This chain joins TRBV10-3 and TRBJ2-2; D ambiguous. Germline loops: CDR1 ENHRY, CDR2 SYGVKD. The V and J ends lost 1 base and 0 bases respectively, with 9 bases between them. The CDR3 has 16 amino acids. CDR3 coding DNA: TGTGCCATCAGTGAGTTAAGGTCGTCGAACACCGGGGAGCTGTTTTTT. Amino acid sequence: CAISELRSSNTGELFF.

In this sample, this clonotype turned up a few times. This chain uses TRBV25-1 with TRBJ2-3, with 12 bases matching TRBD1. J lost 1 base, V lost 0 bases, and 5 bases had no gene match. Per germline, CDR1 MGHDK and CDR2 SYGVNS. CDR3 length: 18 amino acids. CDR3 sequence: CASSEYRDRGLRTDTQYF. The CDR3 DNA sequence: TGTGCCAGCAGTGAATACCGGGACAGGGGGCTCCGCACAGATACGCAGTATTTT.

This clonotype was counted a few times. This chain connects TRBV28 to TRBJ1-2; perhaps TRBD1 as D (6 bases). Trimming removed 6 bases at V and 0 bases at J, with 11 bases between. There are 14 residues in the CDR3. The V gene's germline CDR1 is MDHEN and CDR2 SYDVKM. CDR3 loop: CASRGGLANYGYTF. The CDR3, as DNA: TGTGCCAGCAGGGGGGGGCTGGCTAACTATGGCTACACCTTC.

The V call is TRBV7-9, the J call TRBJ1-6, with a possible D match to TRBD1 (6 bases). CDR3 length equals 16 residues. Trimming left V 1 base short and J 5 bases short, with 12 bases between. The germline V gene encodes CDR1 SEHNR and CDR2 FQNEAQ (reference sequence). The CDR3 DNA follows: TGTGCCAGCAGCTTAGGACAGGTGCGGAATAATTCACCCCTCCACTTT. Protein: CASSLGQVRNNSPLHF.

The V call is TRBV6-6, the J call TRBJ1-5, with D possibly being TRBD1 (5 bases). Per germline, CDR1 MNHNY and CDR2 SVGAGI (reference sequence). V was clipped by 4 bases and J by 6 bases, with 13 bases between them. The CDR3 is made up of 14 amino acids. In DNA form, the CDR3 reads TGTGCCAGCAGTTGGGGAGGAGGGGTTCAGCCCCAGCATTTT. Translated: CASSWGGGVQPQHF.

This clonotype occurred a few times. The rearrangement links TRBV6-5 to TRBJ2-1; 8 nucleotides align to TRBD1. Germline trimming cut 5 bases from V and 9 bases from J; bases unmatched to any gene: 0. The CDR3 loop spans 11 amino acids. CDR1 is MNHEY, CDR2 SVGAGI, per germline. CDR3 in amino acids: CASSTGGEQFF. Written as DNA, the CDR3 is TGTGCCAGCAGTACAGGGGGTGAGCAGTTCTTC.

This clonotype was recorded once. CDR3 protein: CAISEGEGVQPQHF. The CDR3 coding sequence is TGTGCCATCAGTGAGGGAGAAGGGGTTCAGCCCCAGCATTTT. J is TRBJ1-5 and V is TRBV10-3; the D gene is possibly TRBD1 (5 bases). The CDR3 is 14 residues long. The V and J ends lost 2 bases and 6 bases respectively, with 11 bases between them. Germline V gives CDR1 ENHRY, CDR2 SYGVKD.

The rearrangement joins TRBV20-1 to TRBJ2-1, with 10 bases aligning to TRBD2. The CDR3 is 19 amino acids. With V trimmed by 3 bases and J by 0 bases, 14 bases remained unmatched. Germline CDR1 is DFQATT and CDR2 is SNEGSKA (reference sequence). The chain's CDR3 is CSASQNPGLASSSYNEQFF. CDR3 in DNA: TGCAGTGCTAGCCAAAACCCGGGACTAGCGTCGAGCTCCTACAATGAGCAGTTCTTC.

This chain links TRBV7-9 with TRBJ1-2; D might be TRBD1 (5 bases). This CDR3 is 16 amino acids long. The germline V and J ends were trimmed by 6 bases and 0 bases, with 17 bases remaining between them. Per germline, CDR1 SEHNR and CDR2 FQNEAQ (reference sequence). The CDR3 nucleotides are TGTGCCAGCAGACGAGGGGAGCAGATAGCTAACTATGGCTACACCTTC. Translation: CASRRGEQIANYGYTF.

The V and J genes are TRBV5-1 and TRBJ2-7, with D unresolved. Germline lookup yields CDR1 SGHRS and CDR2 YFSETQ. CDR3 size: 14 residues. Trimming left V 2 bases short and J 7 bases short, with 16 bases between. Here the CDR3 DNA reads TGCGCCAGCAGCTTCGTCGACCCCGGGCGGGAGCAGTACTTC. Protein product: CASSFVDPGREQYF. The full variable domain, in which reference TRBV5-1 and TRBJ2-7 provide the parts outside the CDR3, is KAGVTQTPRYLIKTRGQQVTLSCSPISGHRSVSWYQQTPGQGLQFLFEYFSETQRNKGNFPGRFSGRQFSNSRSEMNVSTLELGDSALYLCASSFVDPGREQYFGPGTRLTVT.

This clonotype appeared a few times. The chain has TRBV11-2 and TRBJ1-2; 10 bases are a match to TRBD1. Looked up from germline, CDR1 is SGHAT and CDR2 is FQNNGV. V was pared by 1 base and J by 4 bases, with 3 bases of the junction left unmatched. CDR3 length equals 15 residues. Written as DNA, the CDR3 is TGTGCCAGCAGCTTAGCGACAGGGGGCGGCTATGGCTACACCTTC. Residues: CASSLATGGGYGYTF. The full variable domain, with the rest looked up from reference TRBV11-2 and TRBJ1-2, is EAGVAQSPRYKIIEKRQSVAFWCNPISGHATLYWYQQILGQGPKLLIQFQNNGVVDDSQLPKDRFSAERLKGVDSTLKIQPAKLEDSAVYLCASSLATGGGYGYTFGSGTRLTVV.

Only a few counts were recorded for this clonotype. The rearrangement links TRBV4-1 to TRBJ1-5, with D possibly TRBD1 on 6 matching bases. V was cut by 7 bases and J by 1 base, with 17 bases left in between. The germline V gene encodes CDR1 MGHRA and CDR2 YSYEKL. The CDR3 is made up of 16 amino acids. The CDR3 region has the DNA TGCGCCAGCACACCCCAACAGGGAGTCAGCAATCAGCCCCAGCATTTT. Amino acids: CASTPQQGVSNQPQHF.

This chain connects TRBV4-2 to TRBJ1-1; the match to TRBD1 covers 9 bases. Germline V gives CDR1 LGHNA, CDR2 YNFKEQ. V dropped 1 base and J dropped 1; count of bases not matched to a gene: 10. This CDR3 comprises 18 residues. The CDR3 DNA sequence: TGTGCCAGCAGCCAAGTACAGGGGGCCCAGGGGAAGAACACTGAAGCTTTCTTT. It translates to CASSQVQGAQGKNTEAFF.

This clonotype was counted a few times. This sequence joins TRBV5-4 and TRBJ2-1; a possible D gene is TRBD2 (5 bases). V was pared by 4 bases and J by 0 bases, with 11 bases between. Germline lookup yields CDR1 SGHNT and CDR2 YYREEE (reference sequence). The CDR3 is 15 amino acids. CDR3 protein: CASSPRRGSYNEQFF. In DNA, the CDR3 is TGTGCCAGCAGCCCCCGCCGGGGCTCCTACAATGAGCAGTTCTTC.

The V gene is TRBV13, the J gene TRBJ1-1; D unresolved. CDR1 is PRHDT, CDR2 FYEKMQ, per germline (reference sequence). This CDR3 has 14 amino acids. The germline V and J ends were trimmed by 2 bases and 0 bases, with 7 bases remaining between them. The CDR3 coding sequence is TGTGCCAGCAGCTTACCCGGATTGAACACTGAAGCTTTCTTT. It specifies CASSLPGLNTEAFF.

The V call is TRBV4-1, the J call TRBJ1-5, with TRBD1 matching 9 bases. Germline-derived CDR1 and CDR2 are MGHRA and YSYEKL. Germline trimming cut 2 bases from V and 9 bases from J; bases unmatched to any gene: 2. CDR3 length equals 13 residues. The CDR3 DNA sequence: TGCGCCAGCAGCCAAACAGGGGGCAGGCCCCAGCATTTT. Its protein is CASSQTGGRPQHF.

A few counts support this clonotype. V and J are TRBV6-5 and TRBJ1-6; no definite D call. The CDR3 runs 14 residues. The germline V gene has CDR1 MNHEY and CDR2 SVGAGI. V lost 5 bases, J lost 5 bases, and 10 bases lay in between. CDR3 sequence (DNA): TGTGCCAGCAGTCGGCACCTAGATAATTCACCCCTCCACTTT. The encoded protein is CASSRHLDNSPLHF.

The rearrangement uses TRBV7-2 and TRBJ1-1, with D possibly matching TRBD1 (6 bases). The CDR3 totals 15 residues. V was trimmed by 2 bases and J by 3 bases, leaving 13 bases between them. Germline-derived CDR1 and CDR2 are SGHTA and FQGNSA. The CDR3: CASSLSGTWDTEAFF. The CDR3 bases are TGTGCCAGCAGCTTATCCGGGACATGGGACACTGAAGCTTTCTTT.

This clonotype was seen more than once but under ten times. The J gene is TRBJ1-4, the V gene TRBV5-1; D is undetermined. V lost 4 bases and J lost 7, with 17 bases in between. The CDR3 is 15 amino acids. Germline lookup yields CDR1 SGHRS and CDR2 YFSETQ. DNA for the CDR3: TGCGCCAGCAGCGTTTCGGGCAGTGGCGTTGAAAAACTGTTTTTT. It is translated as CASSVSGSGVEKLFF.

The rearrangement uses TRBV20-1 and TRBJ1-1; perhaps TRBD1 as D (5 bases). With 4 bases removed from V and 4 bases from J, the gap between germline ends came to 19 bases. The CDR3 has 15 residues. Germline assignment: CDR1 DFQATT and CDR2 SNEGSKA (reference sequence). In DNA, the CDR3 is TGCAGTGCTACCAGCGGGGGGTTTGGAGGCACTGAAGCTTTCTTT. Residues: CSATSGGFGGTEAFF.

A few counts support this clonotype. The chain carries TRBV19 and TRBJ1-1; TRBD1 is a possible D gene (5 bases). V was clipped by 8 bases and J by 0 bases, with 13 bases between them. The CDR3 contains 14 residues. CDR1 and CDR2 (germline): LNHDA, SQIVND (reference sequence). The DNA for the CDR3 is TGTGCCAGTGAAGGGGCCTTCATGAACACTGAAGCTTTCTTT. Amino acid sequence: CASEGAFMNTEAFF.

The gene calls are TRBV5-1 and TRBJ1-1; D unclear. Germline CDR1 SGHRS, CDR2 YFSETQ. The V and J ends lost 4 bases and 3 bases respectively, with 13 bases between them. The CDR3 runs to 14 residues. This CDR3 reads CASSHLRPYTEAFF. DNA of the CDR3: TGCGCCAGCAGCCACCTCAGACCCTACACTGAAGCTTTCTTT. Drawing the rest from reference TRBV5-1 and TRBJ1-1, the complete variable domain is KAGVTQTPRYLIKTRGQQVTLSCSPISGHRSVSWYQQTPGQGLQFLFEYFSETQRNKGNFPGRFSGRQFSNSRSEMNVSTLELGDSALYLCASSHLRPYTEAFFGQGTRLTVV.

V is TRBV9 and J is TRBJ1-2; 7 bases match TRBD1. Germline CDR1 is SGDLS and CDR2 is YYNGEE. This CDR3 region has 14 residues. The ends lost 3 bases at V and 11 bases at J; junction bases unmatched: 13. The CDR3 here is CASSATSGTAGYTF. CDR3 sequence (DNA): TGTGCCAGCAGCGCCACCTCCGGGACAGCCGGGTACACCTTC.

On this clonotype itself: The germline gene is not matched at one end of the junction; a read error may be the cause. The rearrangement joins TRBV27 to TRBJ1-2; D gene ambiguous. Per the germline V gene, CDR1 is MNHEY and CDR2 is SMNVEV (reference sequence). CDR3 length: 14 residues. CDR3 sequence (DNA): TGTGCCAGCGCTTCTACAGCCCCCGTATCGGGCTATACCTTC. This translates into CASASTAPVSGYTF.

This clonotype was recorded a few times. The CDR3 bases are TGTGCCAGCAGCGCCGTTGGTGCGGGGGGTGAAGCTTTCTTT. This codes for CASSAVGAGGEAFF. The chain uses TRBV9 and TRBJ1-1; tentative D call: TRBD1 (5 bases). With 3 bases removed from V and 7 bases from J, the gap between germline ends came to 16 bases. CDR3 length equals 14 residues. Germline CDR1 reads SGDLS; CDR2 reads YYNGEE. Supplemented by reference TRBV9 and TRBJ1-1, the full variable domain reads DSGVTQTPKHLITATGQRVTLRCSPRSGDLSVYWYQQSLDQGLQFLIQYYNGEERAKGNILERFSAQQFPDLHSELNLSSLELGDSALYFCASSAVGAGGEAFFGQGTRLTVV.

This chain connects TRBV29-1 to TRBJ1-1; perhaps TRBD1 as D (6 bases). Trimming removed 5 bases at V and 2 bases at J, with 12 bases between. Germline V gives CDR1 SQVTM, CDR2 ANQGSEA. The CDR3 contains 13 residues. CDR3 amino acids: CSVLGGDNTEAFF. CDR3 sequence (DNA): TGCAGCGTTTTGGGGGGCGATAACACTGAAGCTTTCTTT. The variable domain in full, completed from reference TRBV29-1 and TRBJ1-1, reads SAVISQKPSRDICQRGTSLTIQCQVDSQVTMMFWYRQQPGQSLTLIATANQGSEATYESGFVIDKFPISRPNLTFSTLTVSNMSPEDSSIYLCSVLGGDNTEAFFGQGTRLTVV.

In this sample, this clonotype turned up once. The V and J genes are TRBV5-1 and TRBJ2-5, with D uncertain. Trimming took 4 bases from V and 8 from J, leaving 12 bases between them. This CDR3 contains 12 residues. Germline CDR1 and CDR2: SGHRS and YFSETQ. CDR3 sequence: CASSPDIVTQYF. CDR3 DNA sequence: TGCGCCAGCAGCCCTGATATAGTAACCCAGTACTTC.

V is TRBV6-5 and J is TRBJ2-7; D is possibly TRBD2 (5 bases). The CDR3 contains 13 residues. Germline CDR1 and CDR2: MNHEY and SVGAGI. V dropped 2 bases and J dropped 3 bases, with 8 bases sitting between them. CDR3 nucleotides: TGTGCCAGCAGTTACGGACTCCGCTACGAGCAGTACTTC. Protein: CASSYGLRYEQYF.